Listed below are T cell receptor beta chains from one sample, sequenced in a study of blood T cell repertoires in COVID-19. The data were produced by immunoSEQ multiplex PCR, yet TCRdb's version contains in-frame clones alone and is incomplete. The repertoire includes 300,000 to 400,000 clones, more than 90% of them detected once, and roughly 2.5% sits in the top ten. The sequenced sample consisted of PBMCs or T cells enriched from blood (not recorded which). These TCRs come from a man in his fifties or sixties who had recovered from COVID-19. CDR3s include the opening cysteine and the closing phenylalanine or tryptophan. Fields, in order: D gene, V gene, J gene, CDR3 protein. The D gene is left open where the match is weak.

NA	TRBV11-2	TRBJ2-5	CASSVQTTRETQYF
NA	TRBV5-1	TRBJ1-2	CASSLDRGKGYTF
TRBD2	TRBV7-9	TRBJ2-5	CASSPTSGLTQETQYF
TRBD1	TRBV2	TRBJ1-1	CASRKDRADTEAFF
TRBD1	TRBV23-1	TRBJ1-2	CASSHRNMGQGADGYTF
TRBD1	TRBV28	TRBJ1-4	CASSSTDRVGEKLFF
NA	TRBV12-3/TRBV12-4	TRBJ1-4	CAIQGNEKLFF
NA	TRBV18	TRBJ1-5	CASSGLGVNQPQHF
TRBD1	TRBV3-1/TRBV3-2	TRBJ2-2	CASSPRGPGTGELFF
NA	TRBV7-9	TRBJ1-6	CASHDLDLNNSPLHF
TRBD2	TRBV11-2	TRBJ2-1	CASSLTASGGKNEQFF
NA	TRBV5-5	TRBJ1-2	CASSPPGSDRYGYTF
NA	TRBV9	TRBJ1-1	CASSLSGGSGTEAFF
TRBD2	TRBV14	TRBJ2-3	CASSPGLAGALRVTDTQYF
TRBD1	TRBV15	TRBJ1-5	CATSRGAGGSQPQHF
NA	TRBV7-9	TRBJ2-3	CASSLMYSGVSSTDTQYF
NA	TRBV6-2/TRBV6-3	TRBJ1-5	CASSFGGLSNQPQHF
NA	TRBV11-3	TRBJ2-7	CASSLPGRDEQYF
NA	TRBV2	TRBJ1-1	CASSEMRVAEAFF
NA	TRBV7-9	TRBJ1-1	CASSLDRNTEAFF
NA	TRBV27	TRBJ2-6	CASSGTLRSGANVLTF
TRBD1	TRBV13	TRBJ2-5	CASSLGGTGLIQETQYF
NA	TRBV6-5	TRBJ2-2	CASSQDRNTGELFF
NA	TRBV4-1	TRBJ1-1	CASSPIQLF
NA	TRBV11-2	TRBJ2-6	CASMGRGSGANVLTF
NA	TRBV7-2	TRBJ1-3	CASSLLHSSGNTIYF
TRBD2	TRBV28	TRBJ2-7	CASRRGLAGYEQYF
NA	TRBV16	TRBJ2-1	CASSQSYPPPRNEQFF
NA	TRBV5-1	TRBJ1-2	CASSPEGGHYGYTF
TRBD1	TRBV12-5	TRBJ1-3	CASGQGVGNTIYF
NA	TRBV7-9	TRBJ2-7	CASSFGTPSSYEQYF
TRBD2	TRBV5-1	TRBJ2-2	CASSLQLAGSGELFF
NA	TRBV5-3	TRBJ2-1	CARSITSGGTVRQFF
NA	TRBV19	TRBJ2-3	CASSTLRGRGTDTQYF
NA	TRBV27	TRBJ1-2	CASSLSRAGDGYTF
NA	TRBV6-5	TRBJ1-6	CASSYSGGTYNSPLHF
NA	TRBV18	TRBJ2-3	CASSPPQAHTDTQYF
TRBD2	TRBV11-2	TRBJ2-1	CASSFAWTSGYNEQFF
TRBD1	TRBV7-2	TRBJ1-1	CASSFDRGGVNTEAFF
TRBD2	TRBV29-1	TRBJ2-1	CSVEDWWLAGYEQFF
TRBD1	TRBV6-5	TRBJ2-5	CASRNDRVQETQYF
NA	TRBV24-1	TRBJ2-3	CATSGREVDTQYF